A selection of T cell receptor beta chains follows, all from one sample in a study of blood T cell repertoires in COVID-19. Sequencing was performed with immunoSEQ multiplex PCR; in TCRdb, only in-frame clones are kept and a portion is missing. The sample holds 150,000 to 200,000 clones, more than 85% seen once. Sequencing used peripheral blood. These receptors all come from a man aged 18 to 29 with acute or convalescent COVID-19. The CDR3 runs from the conserved cysteine through the conserved F or W. Each record gives: V gene, clone size, CDR3 length, D gene, J gene, CDR3 DNA, CDR3 protein. The D gene is left open where the match is weak. The listing skips clone size in some rows; elsewhere it reads once, few, many or a size class.

v_gene: TRBV30; abundance: -; len: 14; d_gene: TRBD1; j_gene: TRBJ1-2; CDR3nt: TGTGCCTGGAGTGTACCGGGCAGGGGGTTACGCTACACCTTC; CDR3aa: CAWSVPGRGLRYTF
v_gene: TRBV7-3; abundance: -; len: 15; d_gene: TRBD1; j_gene: TRBJ1-6; CDR3nt: TGTGCCAGCAGCTTAAAGGGGGCGCCCGATTCACCCCTCCACTTT; CDR3aa: CASSLKGAPDSPLHF
v_gene: TRBV6-5; abundance: -; len: 15; d_gene: -; j_gene: TRBJ2-6; CDR3nt: TGTGCCATTACTTTAGGGGTCTCTGGGGCCAACGTCCTGACTTTC; CDR3aa: CAITLGVSGANVLTF
v_gene: TRBV5-5; abundance: -; len: 17; d_gene: TRBD1; j_gene: TRBJ1-1; CDR3nt: TGTGCCAGCAGCCCGGGACAGGGTACCCTTGCGGACACTGAAGCTTTCTTT; CDR3aa: CASSPGQGTLADTEAFF
v_gene: TRBV7-2; abundance: -; len: 14; d_gene: TRBD1; j_gene: TRBJ1-4; CDR3nt: TGTGCCAGCAGCGATCAGGGGGCGGGTGAAAAACTGTTTTTT; CDR3aa: CASSDQGAGEKLFF
v_gene: TRBV6-1; abundance: once; len: 17; d_gene: -; j_gene: TRBJ2-2; CDR3nt: TGTGCCAGCAGTGATGCGGTTGGGGCAGGACAACTAGGGGAGCTGTTTTTT; CDR3aa: CASSDAVGAGQLGELFF
v_gene: TRBV2; abundance: -; len: 16; d_gene: TRBD1; j_gene: TRBJ1-4; CDR3nt: TGTGCCAGCAGTGAAGGAGGACAGGCGCCTAATGAAAAACTGTTTTTT; CDR3aa: CASSEGGQAPNEKLFF
v_gene: TRBV19; abundance: -; len: 12; d_gene: -; j_gene: TRBJ2-1; CDR3nt: TGTGCCAGTAGTCAGGGGAACAATGAGCAGTTCTTC; CDR3aa: CASSQGNNEQFF
v_gene: TRBV5-1; abundance: -; len: 15; d_gene: TRBD1; j_gene: TRBJ1-2; CDR3nt: TGCGCCAGCAGCCCCCAGACAGGGGGCCTCTATGGCTACACCTTC; CDR3aa: CASSPQTGGLYGYTF
v_gene: TRBV10-2; abundance: -; len: 15; d_gene: TRBD2; j_gene: TRBJ2-1; CDR3nt: TGCGCCAGCAGGGAGACTAGCGGGGGGATTTATGAGCAGTTCTTC; CDR3aa: CASRETSGGIYEQFF
v_gene: TRBV12-3/TRBV12-4; abundance: -; len: 12; d_gene: -; j_gene: TRBJ2-5; CDR3nt: TGTGCCAGCAGGAGGGACCAAGAGACCCAGTACTTC; CDR3aa: CASRRDQETQYF
v_gene: TRBV16; abundance: -; len: 15; d_gene: TRBD1; j_gene: TRBJ1-5; CDR3nt: TGTGCCAGCAGCCAGGGACAGGGGATGTCTCAGCCCCAGCATTTT; CDR3aa: CASSQGQGMSQPQHF
v_gene: TRBV19; abundance: -; len: 16; d_gene: -; j_gene: TRBJ1-1; CDR3nt: TGTGCCAGTAGTATCTTGTCAGGTGATGGGGAGGTTGAAGCTTTCTTT; CDR3aa: CASSILSGDGEVEAFF
v_gene: TRBV6-5; abundance: -; len: 14; d_gene: -; j_gene: TRBJ1-2; CDR3nt: TGTGCCAGCAGTTACACACGAACAGGGAGAGGCTACACCTTC; CDR3aa: CASSYTRTGRGYTF
v_gene: TRBV4-1; abundance: -; len: 14; d_gene: -; j_gene: TRBJ1-1; CDR3nt: TGCGCCAGCAGCCAAGAGATCAGTATAGGGGGAGCTTTCTTT; CDR3aa: CASSQEISIGGAFF
v_gene: TRBV30; abundance: few; len: 11; d_gene: -; j_gene: TRBJ1-6; CDR3nt: TGTGCGCGGCGGTATAATTCACCCCTCCACTTT; CDR3aa: CARRYNSPLHF
v_gene: TRBV12-3/TRBV12-4; abundance: -; len: 12; d_gene: -; j_gene: TRBJ2-5; CDR3nt: TGTGCCAGCCGGACTCGCAATGAGACCCAGTACTTC; CDR3aa: CASRTRNETQYF